The T cell receptor (beta chain) under discussion was sequenced for a study of Ad26.COV2.S vaccination and SARS-CoV-2 variants. Study overall: Administration of Ad26.COV2.S was intramuscular, either once or twice 56 days apart.

Trimming at V came to 6 bases and at J to 8 bases, leaving 8 bases not matched to a gene. The CDR3 spans 15 residues. Germline V gene data show CDR1 as MNHEY and CDR2 as SMNVEV (reference sequence). As for treatment: some 19 received Ad26.COV2.S at low or high dose, single or two shots; about five received placebo; per-sample allocation not given. Sampling was done on day 63 after the first vaccine or placebo injection. This person who donated was an adult of 18-55 years in Boston. Sequencing was performed with immunoSEQ multiplex PCR; in TCRdb, only in-frame clones are kept and a portion is missing. Among 300,000 to 350,000 clones listed, 88% were seen once.

This clonotype originated in a person aged 18-60 years who received the Ad26.COV2.S COVID-19 vaccine or a placebo. The rearrangement links TRBV27 to TRBJ1-6; 9 nucleotides match TRBD1. Source: peripheral blood, taken in a trial of Ad26.COV2.S vaccine versus placebo. The CDR3 protein is CASSPRQGGYSPLHF. CDR3 coding DNA: TGTGCCAGCAGCCCCCGACAGGGGGGTTATTCACCCCTCCACTTT.